A selection of T cell receptor beta chains follows, all from one sample in a study of shared clonotypes between healthy human individuals. The data were produced by immunoSEQ multiplex PCR, yet TCRdb's version contains in-frame clones alone and is incomplete. The sample lists hundreds of thousands of clones; around three quarters were seen once. Sequences were obtained from PBMCs. The receptors shown here come from a woman aged 40 to 50 in good health. Some clones in this sample may be carry-over from other donors' samples. Both conserved end residues are trimmed from each CDR3.

V gene,J gene,CDR3 protein
TRBV6-5,TRBJ2-2,ASTYREAGELF
TRBV7-2,TRBJ2-4,ASSLVASAGNIQY
TRBV27,TRBJ2-2,ASSFGPSGELF
TRBV7-9,TRBJ2-1,ASSPGTTGVYNEQF
TRBV18,TRBJ2-7,ASSRDRESEQY
TRBV5-1,TRBJ1-1,ASSLAGTGNTEAF
TRBV29-1,TRBJ1-1,SIRQGDTEAF
TRBV11-2,TRBJ2-5,ASSLARAPDRGRFETQY
TRBV28,TRBJ1-4,ASSSTGGAGEKLF
TRBV20-1,TRBJ2-1,SASLFGEQF
TRBV28,TRBJ1-2,ASSLGGEYYGYT
TRBV6-4,TRBJ2-1,ASSERLAGDNEQF
TRBV10-3,TRBJ1-2,AISPEGRNYGYT
TRBV7-9,TRBJ2-7,ASSSRRQGPVSQNYEQY
TRBV9,TRBJ2-3,ASSVGTSTDTQY
TRBV4-2,TRBJ2-1,ASSQEVLTSGLLYEQF
TRBV11-3,TRBJ2-1,ASSYEGLRENEQF
TRBV5-4,TRBJ2-7,ASSPQQSSYEQY
TRBV30,TRBJ1-1,AWGIRSTEAF
TRBV5-4,TRBJ2-1,ASSPSGGYNEQF
TRBV28,TRBJ2-1,ASNSGGYNEQF
TRBV5-6,TRBJ2-7,ASSLGGNGAYEQY
TRBV6-4,TRBJ2-2,ASSTTGDNTGELF
TRBV19,TRBJ1-1,ASSTGGRGLVNTEAF
TRBV2,TRBJ1-5,ASSASQGAYQPQH
TRBV27,TRBJ2-6,ASSSRDRGLSGANVLT
TRBV27,TRBJ2-7,ASSLGGGREQY
TRBV6-5,TRBJ2-1,ASSYYSPARNEQF